This TCR beta chain emerged from a study of cytomegalovirus exposure and HLA in healthy donors. Both 60 Vbeta primers and 13 Jbeta primers went into the PCR. Some clones are missing from TCRdb's copy, which holds only in-frame ones; the method was immunoSEQ multiplex PCR. The sample comprises 150,000 to 200,000 clones, 85% of which are singletons, and roughly 2.2% rests with the top ten. This CDR3 has 14 amino acids. Germline V CDR1 and CDR2: SGHTA, FQGTGA. Trimming cost V 5 bases and J 3 bases, with 12 bases left between them. The chain combines TRBV7-3 with TRBJ2-3; maybe TRBD1 (6 bases). The sequencing input was PBMCs. This receptor was taken from a young man in good health and CMV-seropositive. The CDR3 loop reads CASSPGQLTDTQYF. CDR3 DNA: TGTGCCAGCAGCCCCGGACAGCTTACAGATACGCAGTATTTT.